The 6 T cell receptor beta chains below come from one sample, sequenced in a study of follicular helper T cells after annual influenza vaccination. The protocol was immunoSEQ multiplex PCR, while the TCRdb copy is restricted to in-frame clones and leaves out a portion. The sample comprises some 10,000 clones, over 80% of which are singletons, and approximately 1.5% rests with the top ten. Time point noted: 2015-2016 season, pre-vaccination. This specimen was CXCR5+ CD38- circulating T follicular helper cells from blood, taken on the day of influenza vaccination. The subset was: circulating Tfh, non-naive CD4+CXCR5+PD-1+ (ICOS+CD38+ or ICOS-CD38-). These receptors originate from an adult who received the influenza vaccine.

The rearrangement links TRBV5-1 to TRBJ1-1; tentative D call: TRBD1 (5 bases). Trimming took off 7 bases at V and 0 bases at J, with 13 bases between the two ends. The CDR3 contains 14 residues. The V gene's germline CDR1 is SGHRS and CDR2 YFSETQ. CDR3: CASVETDMNTEAFF. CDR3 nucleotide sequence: TGCGCCAGCGTTGAGACAGACATGAACACTGAAGCTTTCTTT. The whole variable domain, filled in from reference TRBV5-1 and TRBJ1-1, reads KAGVTQTPRYLIKTRGQQVTLSCSPISGHRSVSWYQQTPGQGLQFLFEYFSETQRNKGNFPGRFSGRQFSNSRSEMNVSTLELGDSALYLCASVETDMNTEAFFGQGTRLTVV.

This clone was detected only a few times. CDR3 in amino acids: CASSFGPEQYF. The CDR3 DNA is TGTGCCAGCAGCTTCGGTCCCGAGCAGTACTTC. The chain is built from TRBV11-2 and TRBJ2-7, with D unclear. Germline values: CDR1 SGHAT, CDR2 FQNNGV. Between the trimmed V and J ends, which lost 3 bases and 6 bases, there was a span of 6 bases. The length of the CDR3 is 11 residues.

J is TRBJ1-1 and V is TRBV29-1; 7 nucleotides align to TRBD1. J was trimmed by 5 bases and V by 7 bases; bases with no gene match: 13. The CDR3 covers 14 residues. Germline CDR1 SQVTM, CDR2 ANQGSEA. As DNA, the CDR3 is TGCAGCGCACGACAGGGAATCGCGGGGACTGAAGCTTTCTTT. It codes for CSARQGIAGTEAFF.

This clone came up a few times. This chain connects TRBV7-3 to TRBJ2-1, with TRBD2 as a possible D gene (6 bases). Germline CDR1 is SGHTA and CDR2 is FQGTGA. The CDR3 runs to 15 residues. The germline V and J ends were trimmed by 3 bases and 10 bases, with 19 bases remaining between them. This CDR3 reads CASSFSPGDPREQFF. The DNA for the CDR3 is TGTGCCAGCAGCTTTAGTCCGGGAGATCCGAGGGAGCAGTTCTTC.

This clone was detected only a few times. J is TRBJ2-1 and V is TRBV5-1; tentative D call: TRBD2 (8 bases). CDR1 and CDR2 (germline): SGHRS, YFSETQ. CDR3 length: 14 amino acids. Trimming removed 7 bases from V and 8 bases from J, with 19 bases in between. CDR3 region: CASQQGTSMDEQFF. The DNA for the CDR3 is TGCGCCAGCCAACAGGGGACTAGTATGGATGAGCAGTTCTTC.

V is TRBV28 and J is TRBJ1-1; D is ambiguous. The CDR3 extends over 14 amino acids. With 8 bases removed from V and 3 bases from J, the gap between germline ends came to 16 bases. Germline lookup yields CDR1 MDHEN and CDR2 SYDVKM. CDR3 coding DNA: TGTGCCAGCTCGGGCGCACTACGGGACACTGAAGCTTTCTTT. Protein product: CASSGALRDTEAFF.